One sample yielded the 24 T cell receptor beta chains listed below, sequenced in a study of T cell responses to AZD1222 COVID-19 vaccine. Libraries were prepared by immunoSEQ multiplex PCR; TCRdb keeps only in-frame clonotypes and omits some of them. This sample yields around 76,000 clones, of which roughly 85% are seen a single time; roughly an eighth belongs to the top ten. Sequencing was performed on peripheral blood, taken on day 0 of AZD1222 vaccination. Receptor source: an adult in good health.

The chain is built from TRBV29-1 and TRBJ1-5; D gene unclear. CDR3 length: 13 residues. The germline V and J ends were trimmed by 4 bases and 3 bases, with 10 bases remaining between them. Germline V lookup: CDR1 SQVTM, CDR2 ANQGSEA. In nucleotides, the CDR3 is TGCAGCGTTGGCGCGGGCAACAATCAGCCCCAGCATTTT. This encodes CSVGAGNNQPQHF.

The genes are TRBV11-3 and TRBJ2-1, with TRBD2 identical over 7 bases. Looked up from germline, CDR1 is SGHNT and CDR2 is YENEEA. CDR3 size: 15 residues. J lost 5 bases, V lost 5 bases, and 9 bases had no gene match. The CDR3 region has the DNA TGTGCCAGCAGCCCCGTGGCGGGGGAGAACAATGAGCAGTTCTTC. This gives the protein CASSPVAGENNEQFF.

The chain uses TRBV28 and TRBJ1-3, with 9 positions matching TRBD1. The germline V gene has CDR1 MDHEN and CDR2 SYDVKM. The CDR3 consists of 15 residues. Unmatched junction bases numbered 7, after V lost 6 bases and J lost 4 bases. The CDR3 nucleotides are TGTGCCAGCAGGCAAGGCGGGACAGGGGGAAACACCATATATTTT. It encodes CASRQGGTGGNTIYF.

The rearrangement links TRBV28 to TRBJ2-7, with D perhaps matching TRBD2 (5 bases). Looked up from germline, CDR1 is MDHEN and CDR2 is SYDVKM. The CDR3 runs to 13 residues. With 5 bases removed from V and 3 bases from J, the gap between germline ends came to 11 bases. The CDR3 protein is CASSPNRDYEQYF. CDR3 DNA: TGTGCCAGCAGTCCGAACCGGGACTACGAGCAGTACTTC.

This clone came up once. The junction shows a germline mismatch at one end, possibly a read error. The V call is TRBV7-7, the J call TRBJ2-2; TRBD1 might be the D (8 bases). The CDR3 spans 15 residues. Germline CDR1 and CDR2: SSHAT and FNYEAQ (reference sequence). The CDR3 is CASSPDRGGTGELFF. The DNA for the CDR3 is TGTGCTAGCAGCCCAGACAGGGGAGGGACCGGGGAGCTGTTTTTT. Using reference TRBV7-7 and TRBJ2-2 for the parts outside the CDR3, the full variable domain is GAGVSQSPRYKVTKRGQDVTLRCDPISSHATLYWYQQALGQGPEFLTYFNYEAQPDKSGLPSDRFSAERPEGSISTLTIQRTEQRDSAMYRCASSPDRGGTGELFFGEGSRLTVL.

This clone was detected only a few times. The V gene is TRBV7-2, the J gene TRBJ1-2; D possibly corresponds to TRBD1 (6 bases). CDR3 length: 14 residues. V shed 5 bases and J shed 2 bases, with 12 bases lying between them. The germline V gene has CDR1 SGHTA and CDR2 FQGNSA. The CDR3 nucleotides read TGTGCCAGCAGCCGGACACAGGGCAACTATGGCTACACCTTC. Residues: CASSRTQGNYGYTF.

The CDR3 here is CASGSDTEAFF. CDR3 coding DNA: TGTGCCAGCGGGTCGGACACTGAAGCTTTCTTT. The V call is TRBV9, the J call TRBJ1-1; the D is unclear. V dropped 7 bases and J dropped 3 bases, with 7 bases sitting between them. The V gene's germline CDR1 is SGDLS and CDR2 YYNGEE. The CDR3 runs to 11 residues.

The sample holds a few counts of this clone. The gene calls are TRBV2 and TRBJ1-5; the match to TRBD1 covers 7 bases. CDR3 length: 13 residues. V shed 7 bases, J shed 3 bases, and the junction held 3 bases outside the gene matches. Per germline, CDR1 SNHLY and CDR2 FYNNEI. For the CDR3, the DNA is TGTGCCAGCATGGGACAGACCAATCAGCCCCAGCATTTT. Encoded protein: CASMGQTNQPQHF.

The chain employs TRBV6-2 or TRBV6-3 and TRBJ2-7; 7 nucleotides align to TRBD2. The CDR3 sequence is 14 residues long. The trim removed 2 bases at V and 5 bases at J, leaving 6 bases unmatched. Germline CDR1 MNHEY, CDR2 SVGEGT. CDR3 sequence (DNA): TGTGCCAGCAGTTACCTAGGAGGGAGGGACGAGCAGTACTTC. Its protein is CASSYLGGRDEQYF.

Here the CDR3 reads CASSVQGAPLHF. The CDR3 DNA follows: TGTGCCAGCAGCGTCCAGGGCGCACCCCTCCACTTT. The chain has TRBV9 and TRBJ1-6, with a tentative D call TRBD1 (5 bases). Per the germline V gene, CDR1 is SGDLS and CDR2 is YYNGEE. The V and J ends lost 2 bases and 11 bases respectively, with 8 bases between them. The CDR3 extends over 12 amino acids.

The genes are TRBV5-4 and TRBJ1-6; tentative D call: TRBD1 (5 bases). V lost 2 bases and J lost 9, with 18 bases in between. The length of the CDR3 is 16 residues. Germline CDR1 is SGHNT and CDR2 is YYREEE (reference sequence). DNA for the CDR3: TGTGCCAGCAGCTTAAGATCCGGGGGAAAGGGTTCACCCCTCCACTTT. Its protein is CASSLRSGGKGSPLHF.

The V call is TRBV7-2, the J call TRBJ1-1; D perhaps matches TRBD1 (6 bases). Germline CDR1 SGHTA, CDR2 FQGNSA. The CDR3 has 15 amino acids. V lost 1 base and J lost 5, with 14 bases in between. In nucleotides, the CDR3 is TGTGCCAGCAGCTTAGTTGCAGGGAGGGGGACTGAAGCTTTCTTT. This codes for CASSLVAGRGTEAFF.

This rearrangement joins TRBV29-1 to TRBJ2-4; D assignment may be TRBD1 or TRBD2 (5 bases each). Per germline, CDR1 SQVTM and CDR2 ANQGSEA. The CDR3 is 16 residues long. V lost 6 bases and J lost 1, with 19 bases in between. DNA for the CDR3: TGCAGCGTCCAAGGGACCCTTAGAGGGGCCAAAAACATTCAGTACTTC. Its translation is CSVQGTLRGAKNIQYF.

V usage is TRBV5-4 and J usage is TRBJ2-2; 12 bases line up with TRBD2. Germline-derived CDR1 and CDR2 are SGHNT and YYREEE (reference sequence). The V and J ends lost 3 bases and 8 bases, in that order; junction bases with no gene match: 8. This CDR3 is 16 amino acids long. The CDR3 protein is CASSSRTSGNGGELFF. The CDR3 DNA follows: TGTGCCAGCAGCTCGCGGACTAGCGGGAATGGAGGGGAGCTGTTTTTT.

The chain employs TRBV29-1 and TRBJ2-1; 10 positions match TRBD1. Germline CDR1 SQVTM, CDR2 ANQGSEA. Trimming removed 7 bases from V and 8 bases from J; junction bases left unmatched: 5. The CDR3 is made up of 12 amino acids. The CDR3 protein is CSGSTGGDEQFF. The CDR3 coding sequence is TGCAGCGGATCGACAGGGGGCGATGAGCAGTTCTTC.

V and J are TRBV7-8 and TRBJ1-5; D gene uncertain. The germline V gene encodes CDR1 SGHVS and CDR2 FQNEAQ. The V and J ends lost 3 bases and 4 bases respectively, with 4 bases between them. CDR3 size: 12 residues. CDR3 region: CASSLLNQPQHF. The DNA for the CDR3 is TGTGCCAGCAGCTTGCTAAATCAGCCCCAGCATTTT. The full variable domain, in which reference TRBV7-8 and TRBJ1-5 provide the parts outside the CDR3, is GAGVSQSPRYKVAKRGQDVALRCDPISGHVSLFWYQQALGQGPEFLTYFQNEAQLDKSGLPSDRFFAERPEGSVSTLKIQRTQQEDSAVYLCASSLLNQPQHFGDGTRLSIL.

This chain's CDR3 is CATSAVGTEETQYF. CDR3 nucleotide sequence: TGCGCCACCTCAGCTGTGGGGACGGAAGAGACCCAGTACTTC. The chain has TRBV5-1 and TRBJ2-5; perhaps D is TRBD1 or TRBD2 (5 bases each). Trimming left V 9 bases short and J 3 bases short, with 18 bases between. Germline assignment: CDR1 SGHRS and CDR2 YFSETQ. The CDR3 is 14 amino acids.

This chain uses TRBV2 with TRBJ1-2, with unresolved D. The length of the CDR3 is 12 residues. Germline CDR1 and CDR2: SNHLY and FYNNEI. The germline V and J ends were trimmed by 6 bases and 2 bases, with 7 bases remaining between them. The CDR3 DNA follows: TGTGCCAGCAGACAGTACAACTATGGCTACACCTTC. Translation gives CASRQYNYGYTF. The whole variable domain, remainder taken from reference TRBV2 and TRBJ1-2, is EPEVTQTPSHQVTQMGQEVILRCVPISNHLYFYWYRQILGQKVEFLVSFYNNEISEKSEIFDDQFSVERPDGSNFTLKIRSTKLEDSAMYFCASRQYNYGYTFGSGTRLTVV.

This clone was seen a single time. The J gene is TRBJ1-2, the V gene TRBV19; D might be TRBD1 (5 bases). The CDR3 sequence is 16 residues long. V was clipped by 7 bases and J by 2 bases, with 20 bases between them. CDR1 LNHDA and CDR2 SQIVND come from the germline V gene (reference sequence). CDR3 sequence reads: CASTQPPGRNNYGYTF. CDR3 in DNA: TGTGCCAGTACTCAACCCCCAGGGAGGAACAACTATGGCTACACCTTC.

V usage is TRBV7-9 and J usage is TRBJ2-2; D may be TRBD1 (6 bases). Trimming removed 6 bases from V and 3 bases from J, with 14 bases in between. Looked up from germline, CDR1 is SEHNR and CDR2 is FQNEAQ (reference sequence). CDR3 length: 15 residues. This chain's CDR3 is CASSSQGGYTGELFF. The CDR3 region has the DNA TGTGCCAGCAGTTCACAGGGTGGCTACACCGGGGAGCTGTTTTTT.

This chain links TRBV28 with TRBJ1-3; 8 bases are a match to TRBD1. The CDR3 spans 16 residues. Germline V gene data show CDR1 as MDHEN and CDR2 as SYDVKM. V lost 8 bases to trimming and J lost 0 bases; unmatched junction nucleotides: 9. The CDR3: CASSSGQVLSGNTIYF. The CDR3 nucleotides are TGTGCCAGCTCCTCGGGACAGGTACTCTCTGGAAACACCATATATTTT.

This chain joins TRBV5-5 and TRBJ1-2; TRBD1 matches 7 bases. The CDR3 loop spans 14 amino acids. Germline values: CDR1 SGHKS, CDR2 YYEKEE (reference sequence). Trimming removed 4 bases from V and 8 bases from J; junction bases left unmatched: 11. CDR3 sequence (DNA): TGTGCCAGCAGCAAAACAGGGGTAGACGGGGGCTACACCTTC. Its translation is CASSKTGVDGGYTF.

This chain uses TRBV5-1 with TRBJ1-6; D is undetermined. The germline V gene has CDR1 SGHRS and CDR2 YFSETQ. The CDR3 extends over 16 amino acids. The V gene lost 0 bases and the J gene lost 0 bases, with 7 bases spanning the gap. The CDR3 DNA reads as TGCGCCAGCAGCTTGGAAGGGAGCTCCTATAATTCACCCCTCCACTTT. Amino acid sequence: CASSLEGSSYNSPLHF.

This chain uses TRBV14 with TRBJ1-4; unclear D gene. CDR1 and CDR2 (germline): SGHDN, FVKESK. V was cut by 1 base and J by 1 base, with 7 bases left in between. The CDR3 sequence is 15 residues long. CDR3: CASSQGEGTNEKLFF. CDR3 nucleotide sequence: TGTGCCAGCAGCCAAGGGGAGGGAACTAATGAAAAACTGTTTTTT.